This passage covers 29 T cell receptor beta chains from one sample sequenced in a study of response to subunit inactivated influenza vaccine. TCRdb analysed the RT-PCR reads with MiXCR anew, one entry per CDR3 protein. The sample carries around 200,000 distinct CDR3 sequences, around 8.8% recorded once. The material sequenced was non-naive T cells sorted from PBMCs, taken on the day of vaccination. The receptor source for this set is a man between 50 and 59 years old who received an inactivated influenza vaccine.

This clonotype was seen a handful of times. This chain links TRBV5-1 with TRBJ2-5; TRBD1 matches at 10 bases. Trimming removed 4 bases from V and 5 bases from J; junction bases left unmatched: 8. Germline loops: CDR1 SGHRS, CDR2 YFSETQ. The CDR3 spans 15 residues. CDR3 coding DNA: TGCGCCAGCAGCCCCGACAGGGGGCTCGGGGAGACCCAGTACTTC. Translation: CASSPDRGLGETQYF.

This clonotype was recorded a few times. The rearrangement uses TRBV19 and TRBJ1-1; D not certain. This CDR3 has 14 residues. CDR1 LNHDA and CDR2 SQIVND come from the germline V gene (reference sequence). V was shortened by 5 bases and J by 1 base, with 11 bases between the two germline ends. This CDR3 is CASSRVPWNTEAFF. The CDR3 DNA sequence: TGTGCCAGTAGTCGGGTCCCCTGGAACACTGAAGCTTTCTTT.

There are many counts of this clonotype. The J gene is TRBJ2-3, the V gene TRBV29-1; 7 bases align to TRBD1. The CDR3 runs to 13 residues. V was clipped by 5 bases and J by 4 bases; unmatched bases: 6. In germline, CDR1 is SQVTM, CDR2 ANQGSEA. DNA of the CDR3: TGCAGCGTTTTGACAGGGAGTGCAGATACGCAGTATTTT. This encodes CSVLTGSADTQYF.

This clonotype has a handful of counts. The V gene is TRBV10-3, the J gene TRBJ2-1, with TRBD1 matching over 7 bases. Germline lookup yields CDR1 ENHRY and CDR2 SYGVKD. The CDR3 runs to 13 residues. V shed 3 bases and J 4 bases; nucleotides not matched to a gene: 0. In DNA form, the CDR3 reads TGTGCCATCAGTGACAGGGGGTACAATGAGCAGTTCTTC. It yields the protein CAISDRGYNEQFF.

This clonotype was seen ten or more times. The rearrangement joins TRBV20-1 to TRBJ2-5; no definite D call. The CDR3 has 13 amino acids. V lost 1 base to trimming and J lost 5 bases, with 11 bases between them. Germline loops: CDR1 DFQATT, CDR2 SNEGSKA (reference sequence). CDR3 amino acids: CSARGHLGETQYF. The CDR3 DNA follows: TGCAGTGCTAGAGGTCACCTAGGGGAGACCCAGTACTTC.

V gene TRBV20-1 combines with J gene TRBJ2-5; 8 nucleotides agree with TRBD1. Germline V CDR1 and CDR2: DFQATT, SNEGSKA (reference sequence). V was pared by 3 bases and J by 2 bases, with 11 bases of the junction left unmatched. The CDR3 spans 16 residues. CDR3 residues: CSASSGLRGPQETQYF. CDR3 nucleotide sequence: TGCAGTGCTAGTAGTGGTCTCAGGGGGCCACAAGAGACCCAGTACTTC.

This clonotype occurred many times. The chain has TRBV7-8 and TRBJ2-7, with 11 bases lining up with TRBD1. This CDR3 region has 16 residues. The ends lost 1 base at V and 4 bases at J; junction bases unmatched: 6. Germline assignment: CDR1 SGHVS and CDR2 FQNEAQ. In nucleotides, the CDR3 is TGTGCCAGCAGCTTAGGCGGGACAGGGGGTAGGTACGAGCAGTACTTC. This translates into CASSLGGTGGRYEQYF.

A few counts support this clonotype. The chain carries TRBV30 and TRBJ1-1, with 7 bases matching TRBD1. Germline V gene data show CDR1 as GTSNPN and CDR2 as SVGIG (reference sequence). This CDR3 region has 12 residues. The V and J ends lost 5 bases and 4 bases, in that order; junction bases with no gene match: 4. Here the CDR3 reads CAWGGQITEAFF. DNA for the CDR3: TGTGCCTGGGGGGGACAGATCACTGAAGCTTTCTTT.

This clonotype was detected a few times. This chain joins TRBV20-1 and TRBJ1-1; TRBD1 might be the D (6 bases). This CDR3 spans 13 amino acids. Trimming removed 6 bases from V and 1 base from J, with 12 bases in between. Germline CDR1 and CDR2: DFQATT and SNEGSKA (reference sequence). DNA of the CDR3: TGCAGTGCCTTTGAAGGGGGGAACACTGAAGCTTTCTTT. Residues: CSAFEGGNTEAFF.

Comments on this clonotype: Mismatch with germline at one junction end may stem from a read error. The V and J genes are TRBV29-1 and TRBJ2-7; the D call may be TRBD1 or TRBD2 (5 bases each). CDR3 length equals 10 residues. CDR1 is SQVTM, CDR2 ANQGSEA, per germline. The CDR3 DNA sequence: TGCAGCGCTGTAACGGGGCGACGTGGCTTC. It specifies CSAVTGRRGF.

The chain links TRBV6-2 or TRBV6-3 to TRBJ2-6; tentatively, D is TRBD1 or TRBD2 (5 bases each). V gave up 6 bases and J gave up 10 bases, with 16 bases separating them. From germline, CDR1 is MNHEY and CDR2 SVGEGT. The CDR3 is 14 amino acids. The CDR3 is CASSRDVSLNVLTF. The DNA for the CDR3 is TGTGCCAGCAGCAGGGACGTGTCGTTAAACGTCCTGACTTTC.

This clonotype showed up many times. CDR3 DNA sequence: TGTGCCAGCAGTTTCAGAGGGGGCCCTAGGACAGATACGCAGTATTTT. It codes for CASSFRGGPRTDTQYF. V and J are TRBV12-3 or TRBV12-4 and TRBJ2-3, with 7 bases identical to TRBD1. J lost 3 bases, V lost 3 bases, and 9 bases had no gene match. The CDR3 spans 16 residues.

This clonotype occurred many times. The V gene is TRBV20-1, the J gene TRBJ2-1; no firm D call. Looked up from germline, CDR1 is DFQATT and CDR2 is SNEGSKA (reference sequence). Trimming cost V 5 bases and J 0 bases, with 29 bases left between them. The CDR3 sequence is 20 residues long. CDR3 sequence: CSADGLQRARPFSSYNEQFF. The CDR3 nucleotides read TGCAGTGCTGACGGCTTGCAACGGGCGCGGCCGTTCAGCTCCTACAATGAGCAGTTCTTC.

This clonotype appeared many times. This chain links TRBV14 with TRBJ2-7; D is unclear. The germline V and J ends were trimmed by 4 bases and 3 bases, with 16 bases remaining between them. In germline, CDR1 is SGHDN, CDR2 FVKESK. This CDR3 is built from 15 residues. This CDR3 reads CASSPTAGTHYEQYF. CDR3 nucleotides: TGTGCCAGCAGCCCTACGGCAGGAACCCACTACGAGCAGTACTTC.

V is TRBV12-3 or TRBV12-4 and J is TRBJ1-6, with unresolved D. This CDR3 spans 17 amino acids. The V end lost 4 bases, the J end lost 2 bases, and 15 bases lay between the germline ends. The CDR3 DNA sequence: TGTGCCAGCAGTTATGGGTCGGGGAACACCTATAATTCACCCCTCCACTTT. Its translation is CASSYGSGNTYNSPLHF.

The V call is TRBV5-6, the J call TRBJ2-7, with D tentatively TRBD2 (5 bases). This CDR3 is built from 14 residues. V was trimmed by 1 base and J by 4 bases, leaving 12 bases between them. Germline assignment: CDR1 SGHDT and CDR2 YYEEEE. The DNA of the CDR3 is TGTGCCAGCAGCTTGCCCGGAAGGACTTACGAGCAGTACTTC. It translates to CASSLPGRTYEQYF.

This sequence joins TRBV4-3 and TRBJ2-3; 9 nucleotides agree with TRBD1. Germline V CDR1 and CDR2: LGHNA, YSLEER. The V and J ends lost 4 bases and 0 bases, in that order; junction bases with no gene match: 2. The length of the CDR3 is 15 residues. The CDR3 loop is CASSRQGGSTDTQYF. The CDR3 bases are TGCGCCAGCAGCCGACAGGGGGGGAGCACAGATACGCAGTATTTT.

The gene calls are TRBV2 and TRBJ1-5; D is unresolved. CDR1 is SNHLY and CDR2 is FYNNEI in the germline V gene. Trimming left V 2 bases short and J 2 bases short, with 10 bases between. This CDR3 has 15 residues. CDR3: CASSETPGRNQPQHF. DNA for the CDR3: TGTGCCAGCAGTGAAACCCCAGGACGCAATCAGCCCCAGCATTTT.

This sequence joins TRBV28 and TRBJ2-1; TRBD2 agrees at 11 bases. CDR1 and CDR2 from the germline V gene are MDHEN and SYDVKM. The CDR3 loop spans 15 amino acids. J lost 8 bases, V lost 5 bases, and 8 bases had no gene match. CDR3 in DNA: TGTGCCAGCAGTAACTATAGCGGGGGGGCCTATGAGCAGTTCTTC. Amino acid sequence: CASSNYSGGAYEQFF.

In this sample, this clonotype turned up many times. The chain links TRBV29-1 to TRBJ2-5; TRBD1 aligns across 8 bases. The CDR3 has 14 residues. In germline, CDR1 is SQVTM, CDR2 ANQGSEA. The junction had 8 bases not matched to a gene; V was cut back by 3 bases and J by 5 bases. CDR3 coding DNA: TGCAGCGTTGAGGAAACAGGGGGGTGGGAGACCCAGTACTTC. It specifies CSVEETGGWETQYF. Supplemented by reference TRBV29-1 and TRBJ2-5, the full variable domain reads SAVISQKPSRDICQRGTSLTIQCQVDSQVTMMFWYRQQPGQSLTLIATANQGSEATYESGFVIDKFPISRPNLTFSTLTVSNMSPEDSSIYLCSVEETGGWETQYFGPGTRLLVL.

The rearrangement links TRBV7-8 to TRBJ2-7; either TRBD1 or TRBD2 may fit D (6 bases each). This CDR3 is 14 amino acids long. Trimming removed 3 bases at V and 6 bases at J, with 15 bases between. Germline CDR1 reads SGHVS; CDR2 reads FQNEAQ. The CDR3 bases are TGTGCCAGCAGCTTTGGGGCCGAGGGGGGCGAGCAGTACTTC. This sequence encodes CASSFGAEGGEQYF.

This clonotype was recorded many times. The chain combines TRBV12-3 or TRBV12-4 with TRBJ2-1; 10 bases line up with TRBD1. The CDR3 contains 12 residues. J gave up 14 bases and V 4 bases, and 5 bases lay outside the gene matches. The CDR3 DNA reads as TGTGCCAGCAGTTCGGGGACAGGGGAAAAGTTCTTC. Protein sequence: CASSSGTGEKFF.

This clonotype was counted ten times or more. The J gene is TRBJ2-1, the V gene TRBV28; maybe TRBD1 (5 bases). The CDR3 contains 15 residues. The germline V gene has CDR1 MDHEN and CDR2 SYDVKM. V was clipped by 6 bases and J by 4 bases, with 16 bases between them. The CDR3 sequence is CASSLGRVTYNEQFF. The CDR3 DNA reads TGTGCCAGCAGCCTGGGCAGGGTGACTTACAATGAGCAGTTCTTC.

In its sample, this clonotype was seen many times. Germline is not matched at one junction end, which may reflect a read error. This chain connects TRBV5-1 to TRBJ2-3; 9 positions agree with TRBD2. Germline CDR1 is SGHRS and CDR2 is YFSETQ. The CDR3 length is 15 residues. The CDR3: CASCLTSGSTDTQYF. The DNA of the CDR3 is TGCGCCAGCTGCTTGACTAGCGGTAGCACAGATACGCAGTATTTT.

In its sample, this clonotype was seen a few times. The V call is TRBV27, the J call TRBJ2-5; 11 bases map to TRBD2. Germline-derived CDR1 and CDR2 are MNHEY and SMNVEV (reference sequence). The CDR3 runs 15 residues. The V gene end was trimmed by 4 bases and the J gene end by 4 bases; junction bases not matched to a gene: 5. CDR3 sequence (DNA): TGTGCCAGCAGTTCCATGACTAGCGGGACAGAGACCCAGTACTTC. It translates to CASSSMTSGTETQYF.

This clonotype was seen a few times. The chain carries TRBV7-2 and TRBJ2-3; weak D call: TRBD2 (5 bases). The CDR3 consists of 16 residues. Trimming shortened V by 3 bases and J by 7 bases, and 20 bases separated the two germline ends. In germline, CDR1 is SGHTA, CDR2 FQGNSA. The CDR3 coding sequence is TGTGCCAGCAGCTTGGGCGACCTACGAGGGCTAAATACGCAGTATTTT. Its protein is CASSLGDLRGLNTQYF.

Many counts were recorded for this clonotype. This sequence joins TRBV28 and TRBJ2-1; 9 bases are a match to TRBD1. Germline V CDR1 and CDR2: MDHEN, SYDVKM. The CDR3 length is 17 residues. V trimming: 6 bases; J trimming: 4 bases; junction bases outside the gene matches: 13. This CDR3 reads CASRPGQGRDHYNEQFF. The CDR3 DNA sequence: TGTGCCAGCAGGCCGGGACAGGGACGGGACCATTACAATGAGCAGTTCTTC.

This clonotype was detected only once. DNA for the CDR3: TGTGCCAGCAGCTTGGGGGGTGTCCCTAGCGGGGCATACGAGCAGTACTTC. This codes for CASSLGGVPSGAYEQYF. This chain joins TRBV7-2 and TRBJ2-7; 9 nucleotides match TRBD2. The CDR3 contains 17 residues. Trimming at V came to 3 bases and at J to 4 bases, leaving 13 bases not matched to a gene. The germline V gene has CDR1 SGHTA and CDR2 FQGNSA.

A few counts support this clonotype. The chain has TRBV28 and TRBJ1-1; D not resolved. Germline-derived CDR1 and CDR2 are MDHEN and SYDVKM. The length of the CDR3 is 17 residues. Trimming stripped 3 bases from V and 1 base from J, with 18 bases between. Written as DNA, the CDR3 is TGTGCCAGCAGTTTTTCACTCCTAGGAGTAGGGAACACTGAAGCTTTCTTT. Protein product: CASSFSLLGVGNTEAFF.